This is a list of T cell receptor beta chains from one sample in a study of CD8+ T cells in alopecia areata. Libraries were prepared by immunoSEQ multiplex PCR; TCRdb keeps only in-frame clonotypes and omits some of them. The profile covers about 98,000 clones, with 35% to 45% appearing a single time and around 0.8% taken by the ten largest. Sequencing was carried out using CD4+ T cells sorted from blood. The origin of the receptors is a human donor with alopecia areata. Each CDR3 is given without its conserved first and last residue.

CDR3aa | j_gene | v_gene
ASSLPGYEQY | TRBJ2-7 | TRBV11-2
ASRPRGYEQY | TRBJ2-7 | TRBV28
SVEDPSSGTEAF | TRBJ1-1 | TRBV29-1
ASSRTGWEQY | TRBJ2-7 | TRBV6-5
ASSLGQQNTEAF | TRBJ1-1 | TRBV5-1
ASGPVTGELF | TRBJ2-2 | TRBV30
ASGSFDNEQF | TRBJ2-1 | TRBV28
AIRGDSSDYEQY | TRBJ2-7 | TRBV10-3
AWSDGGHQPQH | TRBJ1-5 | TRBV30
ASSSSGTGHYEQY | TRBJ2-7 | TRBV7-9
SVEELSYNEQF | TRBJ2-1 | TRBV29-1
SVVGPRGQPQH | TRBJ1-5 | TRBV29-1
SVASITGAEAF | TRBJ1-1 | TRBV29-1
ASSAGYEDRGP | TRBJ1-2 | TRBV2
SVGGRATDTQY | TRBJ2-3 | TRBV29-1
SVGTVSSETQY | TRBJ2-5 | TRBV29-1
ASGSGQGMANEQF | TRBJ2-1 | TRBV12-5
ASSQTGDREKLF | TRBJ1-4 | TRBV5-1
ASSSGPDQIRGIQY | TRBJ2-4 | TRBV28
SVSEGAYEQY | TRBJ2-7 | TRBV29-1
ASSSTGTSAETQY | TRBJ2-5 | TRBV5-1
SARMGGKTEAF | TRBJ1-1 | TRBV29-1
ASSQDYGIFKDTQY | TRBJ2-3 | TRBV4-3
TGVRDANYGYT | TRBJ1-2 | TRBV29-1
SVEDRRVWEGHQEQF | TRBJ2-1 | TRBV29-1
ASNPEGREQY | TRBJ2-7 | TRBV6-6
SVASWTDTQY | TRBJ2-3 | TRBV29-1
ASSLQREAQY | TRBJ2-3 | TRBV7-8
SVLLRVPVSEQF | TRBJ2-1 | TRBV29-1
SDSESTDTQY | TRBJ2-3 | TRBV29-1
ASSPPGSSGSVTDTQY | TRBJ2-3 | TRBV18
SVEGPLRYGYT | TRBJ1-2 | TRBV29-1
ASSVGGTSSPLH | TRBJ1-6 | TRBV9
SVTQRRSGKYEQY | TRBJ2-7 | TRBV29-1
ASSSRLAGKSSYNEQF | TRBJ2-1 | TRBV11-3
ASSPHGGAPYEQY | TRBJ2-7 | TRBV18
SADRGYGYT | TRBJ1-2 | TRBV29-1
ASSLGSAAQY | TRBJ2-5 | TRBV5-1
AWSFRDQETQY | TRBJ2-5 | TRBV30
ASSLGTQETQY | TRBJ2-5 | TRBV18
ASSRRVNEQF | TRBJ2-1 | TRBV21-1
ASSALGQSYGYT | TRBJ1-2 | TRBV5-1
ASSLGGNPDTQY | TRBJ2-3 | TRBV7-9
ASSPRGAGELF | TRBJ2-2 | TRBV27
ASETGRRDTQY | TRBJ2-3 | TRBV6-1
SVGGLITDTQY | TRBJ2-3 | TRBV29-1
SVSSRENTGELF | TRBJ2-2 | TRBV29-1
SAGGRTYEQY | TRBJ2-7 | TRBV29-1
SAGTDEQY | TRBJ2-7 | TRBV29-1
ASSLSRAGANVLT | TRBJ2-6 | TRBV2
ASSYSDRGPYNEQF | TRBJ2-1 | TRBV6-5
ASSPDSPSQPQH | TRBJ1-5 | TRBV5-1
ASRTGTGNFGEQF | TRBJ2-1 | TRBV5-1
AWEVSYEQY | TRBJ2-7 | TRBV30
ASSSQANYGYT | TRBJ1-2 | TRBV18
ASSYSKWGNTEAF | TRBJ1-1 | TRBV6-5
AWSVPLHNSPLH | TRBJ1-6 | TRBV30
ASSHQTGYGYT | TRBJ1-2 | TRBV4-1
SVEETADTQY | TRBJ2-3 | TRBV29-1
ASSQGVGGVVSYNEQF | TRBJ2-1 | TRBV4-1